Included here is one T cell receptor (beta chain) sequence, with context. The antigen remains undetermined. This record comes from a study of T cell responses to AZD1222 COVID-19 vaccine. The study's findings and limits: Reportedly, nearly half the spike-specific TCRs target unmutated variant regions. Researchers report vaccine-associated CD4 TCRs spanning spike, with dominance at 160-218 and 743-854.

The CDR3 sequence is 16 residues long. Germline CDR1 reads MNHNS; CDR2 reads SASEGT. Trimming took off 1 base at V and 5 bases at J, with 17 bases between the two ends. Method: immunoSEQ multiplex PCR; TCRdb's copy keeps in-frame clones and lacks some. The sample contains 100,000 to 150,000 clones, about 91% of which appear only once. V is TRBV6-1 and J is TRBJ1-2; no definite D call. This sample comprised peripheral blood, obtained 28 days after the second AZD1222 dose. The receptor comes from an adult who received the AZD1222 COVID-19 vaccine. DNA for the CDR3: TGTGCCAGCAGTGAAGACCCCCCGTCCTACGGTTATGGCTACACCTTC. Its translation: CASSEDPPSYGYGYTF.